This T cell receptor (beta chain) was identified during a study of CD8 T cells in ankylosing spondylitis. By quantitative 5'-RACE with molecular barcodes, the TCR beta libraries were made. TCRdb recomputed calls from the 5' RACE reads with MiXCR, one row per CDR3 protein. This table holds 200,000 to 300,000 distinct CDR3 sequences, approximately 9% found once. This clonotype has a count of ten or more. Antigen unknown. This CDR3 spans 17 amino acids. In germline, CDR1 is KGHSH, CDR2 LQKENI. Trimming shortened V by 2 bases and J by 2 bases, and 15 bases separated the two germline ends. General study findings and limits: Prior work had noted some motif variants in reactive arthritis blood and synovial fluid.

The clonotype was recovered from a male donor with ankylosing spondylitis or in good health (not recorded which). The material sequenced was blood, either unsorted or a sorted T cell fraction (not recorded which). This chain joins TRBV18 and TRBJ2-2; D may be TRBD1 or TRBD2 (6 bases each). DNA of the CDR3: TGTGCCAGCTCACCAGGAGGGGGAGGCCGAAACACCGGGGAGCTGTTTTTT. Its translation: CASSPGGGGRNTGELFF.